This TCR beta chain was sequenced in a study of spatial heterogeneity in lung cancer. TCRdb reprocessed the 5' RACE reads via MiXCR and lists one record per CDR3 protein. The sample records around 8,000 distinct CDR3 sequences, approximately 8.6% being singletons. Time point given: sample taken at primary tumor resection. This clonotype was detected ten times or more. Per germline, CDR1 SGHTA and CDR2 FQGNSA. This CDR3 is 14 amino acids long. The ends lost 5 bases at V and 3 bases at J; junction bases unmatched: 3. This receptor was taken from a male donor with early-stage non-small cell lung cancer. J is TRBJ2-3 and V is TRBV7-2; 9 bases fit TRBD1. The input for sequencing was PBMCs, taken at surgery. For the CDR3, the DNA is TGTGCCAGCAGCCCGGGACAGGGAACAGATACGCAGTATTTT. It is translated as CASSPGQGTDTQYF.